This TCR beta chain was obtained from a study of CD8+ T cells in alopecia areata. About the research overall: The study gave treated patients oral tofacitinib at 5 to 10 mg twice daily.

CDR1 and CDR2 from the germline V gene are SQVTM and ANQGSEA. The CDR3 runs to 12 residues. This clone was seen a handful of times. Its antigen remains unknown. Germline and junction disagree at one end, which may indicate a read error. TCR sequencing used cDNA made by reverse transcription of extracted RNA. The table came from immunoSEQ multiplex PCR; TCRdb's copy has only in-frame clones and leaves some out. The sample records more than 110,000 clones, roughly 61% being singletons. PBMCs provided sorted CD4+ and CD8+ T cells. Study-wide points: It was lesional scalp, especially alopecia totalis/universalis, that showed higher clonality than normal scalp. Resident alphabeta T cells of normal skin are also sequenced in scalp samples.

J is TRBJ2-7 and V is TRBV29-1; 7 bases agree with TRBD2. The receptor was isolated from a human donor with alopecia areata. This sample comprised CD4+ T cells sorted from blood, obtained at week 0. Written as DNA, the CDR3 is TGCAGCGTTGAGGGAGGGAGCTACGGGCAGTACTTC. Translating gives CSVEGGSYGQYF.